These 18 T cell receptor beta chains were all obtained from the same sample, sequenced in a study of CD8+CD57+ T cells in acquired aplastic anemia. Genomic DNA, the template, was used for profiling of the TCR beta VDJ and CDR3. TCRdb re-derived calls from the reads in MiXCR, one entry per CDR3 protein. The sample consists of 200,000 or so distinct CDR3 sequences, around 66% of them appearing once. The sample consisted of sorted CD4+, CD8+, or CD8+CD57+ T cells (not recorded which) from PBMCs. The receptors come from a human donor with severe aplastic anemia or a healthy control (not recorded which).

This clonotype was recorded many times. CDR3 nucleotide sequence: TGTGCCAGCAGCTTGGCCGGGCAGCATCCCCATGAAGCTTTCTTT. Its translation is CASSLAGQHPHEAFF. The genes are TRBV5-6 and TRBJ1-1; D ambiguous. There are 15 residues in the CDR3. CDR1 is SGHDT, CDR2 YYEEEE, per germline. V lost 0 bases, J lost 7 bases, and 16 bases lay in between. The full variable domain, rest sourced from reference TRBV5-6 and TRBJ1-1, is DAGVTQSPTHLIKTRGQQVTLRCSPKSGHDTVSWYQQALGQGPQFIFQYYEEEERQRGNFPDRFSGHQFPNYSSELNVNALLLGDSALYLCASSLAGQHPHEAFFGQGTRLTVV.

The J gene is TRBJ2-7, the V gene TRBV19; 9 bases line up with TRBD1. CDR3 size: 13 residues. V lost 6 bases and J lost 3; bases outside the gene matches: 3. CDR1 LNHDA and CDR2 SQIVND come from the germline V gene (reference sequence). The CDR3 DNA reads as TGTGCCAGTAGGGGACAGGGTAGCTACGAGCAGTACTTC. Its protein is CASRGQGSYEQYF.

The chain has TRBV10-1 and TRBJ2-2; TRBD2 agrees at 12 bases. Germline V gives CDR1 WNHNN, CDR2 SYGVQD (reference sequence). J gave up 6 bases and V 0 bases, and 8 bases lay outside the gene matches. The CDR3 has 18 residues. For the CDR3, the DNA is TGCGCCAGCAGTGAGTCGGGGGAGACTAGCGGGAGTCCCGGGGAGCTGTTTTTT. As protein: CASSESGETSGSPGELFF.

The chain recombines TRBV10-3 with TRBJ2-3; D might be TRBD2 (6 bases). The germline V gene has CDR1 ENHRY and CDR2 SYGVKD. Trimming took off 2 bases at V and 2 bases at J, with 14 bases between the two ends. CDR3 length: 16 residues. CDR3 protein: CAISEGAGTLTDTQYF. CDR3 in DNA: TGTGCCATCAGTGAGGGGGCGGGGACTCTCACAGATACGCAGTATTTT.

The chain uses TRBV10-3 and TRBJ2-7, with TRBD1 matching 9 bases. Germline-derived CDR1 and CDR2 are ENHRY and SYGVKD. V gave up 10 bases and J gave up 0 bases; unmatched junction bases: 10. The CDR3 spans 15 residues. This CDR3 reads CASRQGQGFSYEQYF. The CDR3 region has the DNA TGTGCCAGCAGGCAAGGACAGGGGTTCTCCTACGAGCAGTACTTC.

This clonotype appeared once. This rearrangement joins TRBV7-9 to TRBJ2-3, with D unclear. The CDR3 has 14 residues. The germline V gene encodes CDR1 SEHNR and CDR2 FQNEAQ (reference sequence). V shed 9 bases and J shed 1 base, with 14 bases lying between them. The CDR3 coding sequence is TGTGCCAGTGTCGGTTCGTTTGGCACAGATACGCAGTATTTT. It translates to CASVGSFGTDTQYF.

The rearrangement uses TRBV2 and TRBJ1-5; D gene ambiguous. Germline V gene data show CDR1 as SNHLY and CDR2 as FYNNEI. V was pared by 7 bases and J by 0 bases, with 7 bases between. CDR3 length: 13 amino acids. CDR3 region: CASNPDSNQPQHF. DNA for the CDR3: TGTGCCAGCAATCCTGATAGCAATCAGCCCCAGCATTTT.

The CDR3 region has the DNA TGCAGTGCTAGAGAGCAGGGGGCGACCTATGGCTACACCTTC. Its translation is CSAREQGATYGYTF. The chain has TRBV20-1 and TRBJ1-2, with 8 positions matching TRBD1. V was clipped by 0 bases and J by 4 bases; unmatched bases: 4. The CDR3 is 14 amino acids. The V gene's germline CDR1 is DFQATT and CDR2 SNEGSKA (reference sequence).

V and J are TRBV15 and TRBJ1-1; TRBD1 is a possible D gene (6 bases). Germline V gene sequence: CDR1 LNHNV, CDR2 YYDKDF (reference sequence). The V end was cut by 0 bases, the J end by 2 bases, with 7 bases between. The CDR3 loop spans 14 amino acids. CDR3 nucleotides: TGTGCCACCAGCAGAGAACAGGGAAACACTGAAGCTTTCTTT. Its translation is CATSREQGNTEAFF.

For this clonotype: Lacking the conserved final phenylalanine or tryptophan, this CDR3 likely reflects a read error. This chain joins TRBV10-3 and TRBJ2-2; TRBD1 aligns across 7 bases. CDR1 ENHRY and CDR2 SYGVKD come from the germline V gene. The CDR3 spans 16 residues. Trimming at V came to 6 bases and at J to 4 bases, leaving 11 bases not matched to a gene. DNA of the CDR3: TGTGCCATCAGCCCTAAGGGGGCCCTCACCACCGGGGAGCTGTTTCTT. Residues: CAISPKGALTTGELFL.

The chain employs TRBV24-1 and TRBJ1-2; D is ambiguous. The CDR3 is 11 amino acids. Trimming took 5 bases from V and 2 from J, leaving 2 bases between them. Germline-derived CDR1 and CDR2 are KGHDR and SFDVKD. The CDR3 region has the DNA TGTGCCACCAGTGGGAACTATGGCTACACCTTC. This codes for CATSGNYGYTF.

About this clonotype: At one end the junction does not follow the germline gene, possibly because of a read error. The CDR3 bases are TGCGCCAGCAGCCAAAGTACAGACATACAGTCGAACACCGGGGAGCTGTTTTTT. Translating gives CASSQSTDIQSNTGELFF. This chain connects TRBV5-5 to TRBJ2-2; no reliable D call. This CDR3 region has 18 residues. Per the germline V gene, CDR1 is SGHKS and CDR2 is YYEKEE (reference sequence).

The rearrangement links TRBV28 to TRBJ1-4; the D is unclear. The CDR3 length is 15 residues. The germline V and J ends were trimmed by 4 bases and 7 bases, with 16 bases remaining between them. Germline V gene lookup returns CDR1 MDHEN and CDR2 SYDVKM. This CDR3 reads CASSSSPPLVEKLFF. In DNA, the CDR3 is TGTGCCAGCAGTTCCTCGCCGCCACTAGTTGAAAAACTGTTTTTT.

This clonotype was detected only a few times. The chain links TRBV19 to TRBJ1-6; maybe TRBD1 (6 bases). The V gene lost 6 bases and the J gene lost 10 bases, with 16 bases spanning the gap. Germline CDR1 is LNHDA and CDR2 is SQIVND (reference sequence). The CDR3 contains 14 residues. The DNA of the CDR3 is TGTGCCAGTAGAGTCGGGGGGCTTCAATCACCCCTCCACTTT. It codes for CASRVGGLQSPLHF.

V and J are TRBV20-1 and TRBJ2-1; tentatively, D is TRBD2 (6 bases). The V gene's germline CDR1 is DFQATT and CDR2 SNEGSKA (reference sequence). With 4 bases removed from V and 0 bases from J, the gap between germline ends came to 10 bases. CDR3 length: 14 amino acids. The CDR3 protein is CSATPEGSYNEQFF. The CDR3, as DNA: TGCAGTGCTACCCCGGAGGGCTCCTACAATGAGCAGTTCTTC.

V and J are TRBV30 and TRBJ2-5; the D is unclear. Between the trimmed V and J ends, which lost 0 bases and 2 bases, there was a span of 10 bases. In germline, CDR1 is GTSNPN, CDR2 SVGIG (reference sequence). The CDR3 extends over 14 amino acids. The CDR3 reads CAWSVATPQETQYF. CDR3 in DNA: TGTGCCTGGAGTGTAGCTACCCCACAAGAGACCCAGTACTTC.

This clonotype occurred many times. The chain uses TRBV2 and TRBJ2-7; 7 nucleotides align to TRBD1. Unmatched junction bases numbered 8, after V lost 6 bases and J lost 6 bases. Per the germline V gene, CDR1 is SNHLY and CDR2 is FYNNEI. This CDR3 has 13 amino acids. The CDR3 DNA reads TGTGCCAGCAGGGACAGGTACGTGGGCGAGCAGTACTTC. As protein: CASRDRYVGEQYF.

Comments on this clonotype: The junction departs from germline at one end; a sequencing error may be responsible. The chain is built from TRBV24-1 and TRBJ1-1; no definite D call. From germline, CDR1 is KGHDR and CDR2 SFDVKD. The CDR3 extends over 12 amino acids. CDR3 residues: CATSDRNTGAFF. DNA of the CDR3: TGTGCCACCAGTGATAGGAACACTGGAGCTTTCTTT.